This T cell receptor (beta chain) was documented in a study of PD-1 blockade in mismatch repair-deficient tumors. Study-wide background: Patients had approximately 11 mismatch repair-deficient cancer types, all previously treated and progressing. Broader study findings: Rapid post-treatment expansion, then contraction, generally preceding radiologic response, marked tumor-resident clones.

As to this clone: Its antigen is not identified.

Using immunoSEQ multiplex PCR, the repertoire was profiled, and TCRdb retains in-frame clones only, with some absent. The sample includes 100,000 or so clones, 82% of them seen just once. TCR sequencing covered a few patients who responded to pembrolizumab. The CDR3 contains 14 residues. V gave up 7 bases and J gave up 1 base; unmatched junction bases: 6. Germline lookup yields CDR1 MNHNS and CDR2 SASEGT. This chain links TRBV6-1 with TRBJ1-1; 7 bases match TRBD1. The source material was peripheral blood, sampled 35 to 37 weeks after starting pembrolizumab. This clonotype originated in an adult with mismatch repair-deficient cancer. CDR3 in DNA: TGTGCCAGCAAAACAGGGGAGGGGAACACTGAAGCTTTCTTT. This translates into CASKTGEGNTEAFF.